These 9 T cell receptor beta chains were sequenced from one sample in a study of post-analysis software for immune sequencing data. Study results and caveats: In patients, about 5 TRBV segments were more frequent than in controls, with TRBV5-6, TRBV5-1 and TRBV20-1 among them.

TCR beta libraries were prepared from cDNA with unique molecular identifiers. TCRdb redid the calling of the PCR reads with MiXCR, one entry per CDR3 protein. The table lists some 500,000 distinct CDR3 sequences, approximately 45% of them singletons. These receptors' antigens are unknown. The sample was blood. These receptors were obtained from a girl aged 10-17 years with multiple sclerosis.

This clonotype has only a few counts. The chain employs TRBV7-9 and TRBJ2-5; 7 nucleotides match TRBD2. The CDR3 covers 15 residues. CDR1 SEHNR and CDR2 FQNEAQ come from the germline V gene (reference sequence). With V trimmed by 1 base and J by 5 bases, 7 bases remained unmatched. The CDR3 is CASSLEAGAVETQYF. CDR3 nucleotides: TGTGCCAGCAGCTTAGAGGCGGGAGCAGTGGAGACCCAGTACTTC.

There are a few counts of this clonotype. The chain joins TRBV10-1 to TRBJ2-1; 8 bases map to TRBD2. The CDR3 extends over 15 amino acids. The germline V gene encodes CDR1 WNHNN and CDR2 SYGVQD (reference sequence). The V gene end was trimmed by 3 bases and the J gene end by 4 bases; junction bases not matched to a gene: 5. The CDR3 region is CASSEAGDLYNEQFF. The DNA of the CDR3 is TGCGCCAGCAGTGAAGCGGGAGACTTATACAATGAGCAGTTCTTC.

The table lists this clonotype with a few counts. The chain links TRBV20-1 to TRBJ2-3; 8 nucleotides align to TRBD2. The V gene's germline CDR1 is DFQATT and CDR2 SNEGSKA (reference sequence). Germline trimming cut 0 bases from V and 2 bases from J; bases unmatched to any gene: 10. This CDR3 spans 17 amino acids. As DNA, the CDR3 is TGCAGTGCTAGAGATCTAAGTCTAGCGGGTTCCACAGATACGCAGTATTTT. This translates into CSARDLSLAGSTDTQYF.

The chain combines TRBV29-1 with TRBJ2-1; unclear D gene. Germline CDR1 SQVTM, CDR2 ANQGSEA. The V and J ends lost 2 bases and 7 bases respectively, with 9 bases between them. This CDR3 contains 12 residues. In DNA form, the CDR3 reads TGCAGCGTTGAAAAGAATCGGAATGAGCAGTTCTTC. Translation gives CSVEKNRNEQFF.

V usage is TRBV9 and J usage is TRBJ2-2; 10 nucleotides match TRBD2. J was trimmed by 5 bases and V by 0 bases; bases with no gene match: 7. CDR3 length: 17 amino acids. Germline-derived CDR1 and CDR2 are SGDLS and YYNGEE. The CDR3 spells CASSVGLRTSGTGELFF. The CDR3 DNA reads TGTGCCAGCAGCGTAGGTCTAAGGACTAGCGGTACCGGGGAGCTGTTTTTT.

The chain employs TRBV4-2 and TRBJ2-5; D remains ambiguous. Trimming took 0 bases from V and 3 from J, leaving 5 bases between them. Per the germline V gene, CDR1 is LGHNA and CDR2 is YNFKEQ. The CDR3 has 13 amino acids. The CDR3 DNA follows: TGTGCCAGCAGCCAAGAGGCGGAAGAGACCCAGTACTTC. Its translation: CASSQEAEETQYF.

The gene calls are TRBV12-3 or TRBV12-4 and TRBJ2-1, with a weak D call TRBD2 (6 bases). Trimming removed 6 bases at V and 9 bases at J, with 9 bases between. This CDR3 is built from 11 residues. CDR3 region: CASRRDFEQFF. The CDR3 DNA reads as TGTGCCAGCAGACGGGACTTTGAGCAGTTCTTC.

This clonotype was counted a few times. V is TRBV18 and J is TRBJ2-1; no definite D call. The V and J ends lost 2 bases and 3 bases respectively, with 8 bases between them. CDR3 size: 14 residues. Germline lookup yields CDR1 KGHSH and CDR2 LQKENI. The chain's CDR3 is CASSPDPLYNEQFF. In DNA form, the CDR3 reads TGTGCCAGCTCACCAGATCCCCTCTACAATGAGCAGTTCTTC. Based on the CDR3 plus reference TRBV18 and TRBJ2-1, the full variable domain is NAGVMQNPRHLVRRRGQEARLRCSPMKGHSHVYWYRQLPEEGLKFMVYLQKENIIDESGMPKERFSAEFPKEGPSILRIQQVVRGDSAAYFCASSPDPLYNEQFFGPGTRLTVL.

This clonotype appeared a few times. The V call is TRBV5-1, the J call TRBJ2-5, with a possible D match to TRBD2 (5 bases). This CDR3 comprises 15 residues. The germline V gene encodes CDR1 SGHRS and CDR2 YFSETQ. V lost 4 bases and J 5 bases, leaving 18 bases between the germline ends. CDR3 in amino acids: CASSTPSGPGETQYF. The CDR3 nucleotides are TGCGCCAGCAGCACGCCAAGCGGACCGGGGGAGACCCAGTACTTC.